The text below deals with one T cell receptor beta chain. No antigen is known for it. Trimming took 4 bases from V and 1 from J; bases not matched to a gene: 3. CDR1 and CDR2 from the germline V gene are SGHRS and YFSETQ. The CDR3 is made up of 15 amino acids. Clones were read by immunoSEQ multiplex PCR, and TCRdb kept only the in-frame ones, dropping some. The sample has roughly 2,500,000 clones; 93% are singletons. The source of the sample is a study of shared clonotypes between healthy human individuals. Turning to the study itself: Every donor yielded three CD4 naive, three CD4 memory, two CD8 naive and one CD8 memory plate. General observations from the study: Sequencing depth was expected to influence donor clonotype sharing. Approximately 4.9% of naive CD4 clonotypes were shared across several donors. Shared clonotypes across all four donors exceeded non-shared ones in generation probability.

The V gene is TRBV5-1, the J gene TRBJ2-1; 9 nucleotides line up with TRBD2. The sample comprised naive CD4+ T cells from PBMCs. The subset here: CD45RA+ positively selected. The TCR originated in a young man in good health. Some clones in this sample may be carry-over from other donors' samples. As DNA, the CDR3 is TGCGCCAGCAGCGATAGCGGGAGTTCCTACAATGAGCAGTTCTTC. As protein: CASSDSGSSYNEQFF.